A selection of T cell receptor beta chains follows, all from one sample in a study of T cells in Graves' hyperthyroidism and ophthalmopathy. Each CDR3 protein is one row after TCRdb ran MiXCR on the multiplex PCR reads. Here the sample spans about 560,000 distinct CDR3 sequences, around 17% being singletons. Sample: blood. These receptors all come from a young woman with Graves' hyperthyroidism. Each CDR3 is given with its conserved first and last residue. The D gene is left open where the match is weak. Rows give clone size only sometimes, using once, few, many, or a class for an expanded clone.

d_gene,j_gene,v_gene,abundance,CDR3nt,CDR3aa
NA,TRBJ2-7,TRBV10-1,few,TGCGCCAGCAGTGAGGGGGGAAGGAACGAGCAGTACTTC,CASSEGGRNEQYF
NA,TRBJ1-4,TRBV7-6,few,TGTGCCAGCAGCACCGGGACGGGAAGTGAAAAACTGTTTTTT,CASSTGTGSEKLFF
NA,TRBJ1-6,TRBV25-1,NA,TGTGCCAGCAGAGAGGGACCGATTAATTCACCCCTCCACTTT,CASREGPINSPLHF
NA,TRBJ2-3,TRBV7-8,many,TGTGCCAGCAGCCACCCTGGTGGGGGTGATGCAGATACGCAGTATTTT,CASSHPGGGDADTQYF
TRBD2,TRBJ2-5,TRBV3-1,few,TGTGCCAGCAGCCCCTGGACTAGCGGGGGGCTGGACTTC,CASSPWTSGGLDF
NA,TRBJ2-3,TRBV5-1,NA,TGTGCCAGCAGCCCACCTGGGGGGACAGATACGCAGTATTTT,CASSPPGGTDTQYF
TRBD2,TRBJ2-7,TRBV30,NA,TGTGCCTGGAGTGTAGTCGCCCAGCGGGGCAACTCCTACGAGCAGTACTTC,CAWSVVAQRGNSYEQYF
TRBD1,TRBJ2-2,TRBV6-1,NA,TGTGCCAGTAAGAAATTACAGGGGGTGGAAACCGGGGAGCTGTTTTTT,CASKKLQGVETGELFF
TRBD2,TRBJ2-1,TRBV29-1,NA,TGCAGCGCCCTTCAACGGAGCGGGATCGTCGAACAGTTCTTC,CSALQRSGIVEQFF
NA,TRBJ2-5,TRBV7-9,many,TGTGCCAGCAGCCCGGGCCGTAGCATCAAAGAGACCCAGTACTTC,CASSPGRSIKETQYF